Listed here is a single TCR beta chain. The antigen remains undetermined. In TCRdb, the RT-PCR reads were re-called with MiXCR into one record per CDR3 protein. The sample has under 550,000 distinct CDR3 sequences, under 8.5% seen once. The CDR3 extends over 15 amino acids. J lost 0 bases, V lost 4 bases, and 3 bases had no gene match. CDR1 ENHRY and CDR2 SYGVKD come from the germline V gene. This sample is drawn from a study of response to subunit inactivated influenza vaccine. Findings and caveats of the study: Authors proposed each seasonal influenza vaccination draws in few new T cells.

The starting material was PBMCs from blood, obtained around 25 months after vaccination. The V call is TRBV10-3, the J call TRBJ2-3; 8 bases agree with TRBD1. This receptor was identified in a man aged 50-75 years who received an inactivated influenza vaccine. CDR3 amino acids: CAISAGTGSTDTQYF. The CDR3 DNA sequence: TGTGCCATCAGTGCCGGGACAGGCAGCACAGATACGCAGTATTTT.